A single sample is the source of the 21 T cell receptor beta chains below, sequenced in a study of response to subunit inactivated influenza vaccine. TCRdb processed the RT-PCR reads anew with MiXCR; each CDR3 protein has one entry. The sample lists roughly 570,000 distinct CDR3 sequences; under 15% were seen once. The sequenced sample was PBMCs from blood, obtained roughly 45 days after vaccination. These receptors all stem from a man aged 50-60 years who received an inactivated influenza vaccine.

This clonotype was detected only once. Lacking the conserved final phenylalanine or tryptophan, this CDR3 likely reflects a read error. The V and J genes are TRBV28 and TRBJ2-5; D call uncertain. V dropped 3 bases and J dropped 4 bases, with 3 bases sitting between them. This CDR3 comprises 11 residues. Germline assignment: CDR1 MDHEN and CDR2 SYDVKM. Here the CDR3 reads CASSFLETQYY. DNA of the CDR3: TGTGCCAGCAGTTTCTTAGAGACCCAGTACTAC.

The V and J genes are TRBV7-9 and TRBJ2-7, with no clear D. The germline gives CDR1 SEHNR, CDR2 FQNEAQ (reference sequence). Deletions cut 2 bases from V and 3 bases from J, with 8 bases between. The CDR3 runs to 13 residues. The CDR3 DNA sequence: TGTGCCAGCAGCTTAAAGTGGGACTACGAGCAGTACTTC. The encoded protein is CASSLKWDYEQYF.

This clonotype was seen repeatedly, ten times or more. V usage is TRBV9 and J usage is TRBJ2-1; 7 bases match TRBD1. J lost 4 bases, V lost 3 bases, and 4 bases had no gene match. Per the germline V gene, CDR1 is SGDLS and CDR2 is YYNGEE. This CDR3 is 14 amino acids long. CDR3 amino acids: CASSGGTVYNEQFF. The CDR3 nucleotides are TGTGCCAGCAGCGGTGGGACAGTTTACAATGAGCAGTTCTTC.

As DNA, the CDR3 is TGTGCCAGCAGCTTATCTAGCGGGGGGGTCAAGGATACGCAGTATTTT. Translated: CASSLSSGGVKDTQYF. The chain employs TRBV11-2 and TRBJ2-3, with 12 bases that match TRBD2. The CDR3 is made up of 16 amino acids. Germline assignment: CDR1 SGHAT and CDR2 FQNNGV. V trimming: 2 bases; J trimming: 6 bases; junction bases outside the gene matches: 6.

This clonotype was seen a few times. This chain joins TRBV20-1 and TRBJ2-1; possible D gene TRBD2, 5 bases. The CDR3 is made up of 16 amino acids. Trimming took 0 bases from V and 0 from J, leaving 12 bases between them. From germline, CDR1 is DFQATT and CDR2 SNEGSKA (reference sequence). This CDR3 reads CSARDPGVFSYNEQFF. CDR3 sequence (DNA): TGCAGTGCTAGAGATCCCGGGGTTTTCTCCTACAATGAGCAGTTCTTC.

This clonotype has just a few counts. The chain has TRBV4-1 and TRBJ1-2, with a weak D call TRBD1 (5 bases). CDR3 length: 15 amino acids. The germline V gene has CDR1 MGHRA and CDR2 YSYEKL. V lost 0 bases to trimming and J lost 8 bases, with 16 bases between them. CDR3 DNA: TGCGCCAGCAGCCAAGATGGACGGGGGGTACGAGGCTACACCTTC. It translates to CASSQDGRGVRGYTF.

This clonotype came up a few times. The CDR3 coding sequence is TGTGCCAGCAGTTCCACAGGGGCGTTTACATACACTGAAGCTTTCTTT. Its protein is CASSSTGAFTYTEAFF. This chain connects TRBV12-3 or TRBV12-4 to TRBJ1-1; 7 positions match TRBD1. CDR3 length equals 16 residues. Trimming cost V 4 bases and J 3 bases; bases outside gene matches: 11.

This CDR3 reads CSARSPYGYTF. The CDR3 nucleotides read TGCAGTGCTAGATCCCCTTATGGCTACACCTTC. The chain couples TRBV20-1 to TRBJ1-2; D gene unclear. V dropped 2 bases and J dropped 5 bases, with 6 bases sitting between them. The CDR3 has 11 amino acids. CDR1 and CDR2 (germline): DFQATT, SNEGSKA (reference sequence).

This clonotype turned up a few times. The chain has TRBV4-3 and TRBJ2-6; D is possibly TRBD2 (5 bases). Trimming stripped 4 bases from V and 0 bases from J, with 13 bases between. Germline lookup yields CDR1 LGHNA and CDR2 YSLEER. The CDR3 has 17 residues. CDR3 DNA sequence: TGCGCCAGCAGCCCGCGGGTCCAAAGCTCTGGGGCCAACGTCCTGACTTTC. This sequence encodes CASSPRVQSSGANVLTF.

This clonotype was seen at least ten times. The chain has TRBV20-1 and TRBJ2-3; 9 nucleotides agree with TRBD2. Germline-derived CDR1 and CDR2 are DFQATT and SNEGSKA (reference sequence). The CDR3 runs to 15 residues. With 3 bases clipped from V and 4 bases from J, the junction kept 8 bases outside the gene matches. CDR3 sequence reads: CSARGMSGGPDTQYF. The CDR3 DNA follows: TGCAGTGCTAGGGGTATGAGCGGGGGGCCAGATACGCAGTATTTT.

This chain uses TRBV29-1 with TRBJ2-2, with D possibly matching TRBD2 (6 bases). In germline, CDR1 is SQVTM, CDR2 ANQGSEA. The V and J ends lost 6 bases and 0 bases respectively, with 11 bases between them. This CDR3 comprises 14 residues. CDR3 residues: CSVTEGPNTGELFF. The CDR3 DNA sequence: TGCAGCGTGACGGAGGGCCCGAACACCGGGGAGCTGTTTTTT.

This clonotype was seen only once. One end of the junction does not line up with germline, which may come from a read error. The CDR3: CASSGSPQENQYF. CDR3 bases: TGTGCCAGCAGCGGAAGTCCTCAAGAGAACCAGTACTTC. This chain uses TRBV11-3 with TRBJ2-5; unclear D gene. Germline loops: CDR1 SGHNT, CDR2 YENEEA. The CDR3 spans 13 residues. The variable domain in full, completed from reference TRBV11-3 and TRBJ2-5, reads EAGVVQSPRYKIIEKKQPVAFWCNPISGHNTLYWYLQNLGQGPELLIRYENEEAVDDSQLPKDRFSAERLKGVDSTLKIQPAELGDSAVYLCASSGSPQENQYFGPGTRLLVL.

Only a few counts were recorded for this clonotype. This sequence joins TRBV29-1 and TRBJ2-7; no reliable D call. V was shortened by 6 bases and J by 4 bases, with 16 bases between the two germline ends. The CDR3 extends over 13 amino acids. Germline CDR1 and CDR2: SQVTM and ANQGSEA. CDR3 nucleotides: TGCAGCGTAACCCTTTCGACGCTTTACGAGCAGTACTTC. It yields the protein CSVTLSTLYEQYF.

The chain employs TRBV7-3 and TRBJ2-5; D is ambiguous. V lost 2 bases and J lost 3, with 7 bases in between. Germline loops: CDR1 SGHTA, CDR2 FQGTGA. The CDR3 runs to 13 residues. The CDR3 sequence is CASSLPPEETQYF. CDR3 coding DNA: TGTGCCAGCAGCTTACCCCCCGAAGAGACCCAGTACTTC.

This clonotype came up a few times. This chain joins TRBV28 and TRBJ2-7; 9 nucleotides match TRBD1. This CDR3 is built from 15 residues. The J segment lost 1 base and the V segment lost 8 bases, leaving 9 bases of the junction unmatched. Per the germline V gene, CDR1 is MDHEN and CDR2 is SYDVKM. DNA for the CDR3: TGTGCCAGCTTCCCCACAGGGGGCTATTCCTACGAGCAGTACTTC. Protein product: CASFPTGGYSYEQYF.

This clonotype was observed a handful of times. This chain joins TRBV20-1 and TRBJ2-1; a possible D gene is TRBD2 (5 bases). The CDR3 has 15 residues. The V and J ends lost 0 bases and 6 bases respectively, with 15 bases between them. CDR1 is DFQATT, CDR2 SNEGSKA, per germline (reference sequence). The CDR3 here is CSARDGSAPFNEQFF. CDR3 nucleotides: TGCAGTGCTAGAGATGGGAGCGCCCCCTTCAATGAGCAGTTCTTC.

This clonotype was seen a few times. The chain carries TRBV19 and TRBJ2-7, with a weak D call TRBD1 (5 bases). The ends were cut back, 5 bases at V and 2 bases at J, with 13 bases in the middle. The CDR3 runs 14 residues. The germline CDR1 and CDR2 sequences are LNHDA and SQIVND (reference sequence). The CDR3 protein is CASSLTVPAYEQYF. Written as DNA, the CDR3 is TGTGCCAGTAGTTTGACAGTGCCGGCCTACGAGCAGTACTTC.

This clonotype was seen ten or more times. V usage is TRBV7-9 and J usage is TRBJ1-1; the D is unclear. The CDR3 runs to 14 residues. From germline, CDR1 is SEHNR and CDR2 FQNEAQ (reference sequence). The V end was cut by 5 bases, the J end by 8 bases, with 18 bases between. CDR3 region: CASSRPLDRREAFF. The DNA for the CDR3 is TGTGCCAGCAGCCGTCCCCTAGACCGCCGGGAAGCTTTCTTT.

There are a few counts of this clonotype. This rearrangement joins TRBV9 to TRBJ2-2, with 10 bases aligning to TRBD2. V dropped 0 bases and J dropped 7; count of bases not matched to a gene: 6. The CDR3 loop spans 16 amino acids. Germline CDR1 reads SGDLS; CDR2 reads YYNGEE. The CDR3 region is CASSVESSGGSGELFF. For the CDR3, the DNA is TGTGCCAGCAGCGTAGAATCTAGCGGGGGAAGCGGGGAGCTGTTTTTT.

The chain recombines TRBV27 with TRBJ2-7; 7 nucleotides match TRBD1. Trimming removed 6 bases from V and 0 bases from J; junction bases left unmatched: 11. The CDR3 covers 16 residues. Germline V gene sequence: CDR1 MNHEY, CDR2 SMNVEV (reference sequence). For the CDR3, the DNA is TGTGCCAGCAGGTCGGTGAGCAGGGGGTTCTCCTACGAGCAGTACTTC. Translated: CASRSVSRGFSYEQYF.

This clonotype was observed many times. The CDR3 loop is CSVPVPNNEQFF. As DNA, the CDR3 is TGCAGCGTCCCAGTCCCCAACAATGAGCAGTTCTTC. The chain carries TRBV29-1 and TRBJ2-1, with unresolved D. The germline V gene has CDR1 SQVTM and CDR2 ANQGSEA. V shed 6 bases and J shed 5 bases, with 11 bases lying between them. The CDR3 runs 12 residues.